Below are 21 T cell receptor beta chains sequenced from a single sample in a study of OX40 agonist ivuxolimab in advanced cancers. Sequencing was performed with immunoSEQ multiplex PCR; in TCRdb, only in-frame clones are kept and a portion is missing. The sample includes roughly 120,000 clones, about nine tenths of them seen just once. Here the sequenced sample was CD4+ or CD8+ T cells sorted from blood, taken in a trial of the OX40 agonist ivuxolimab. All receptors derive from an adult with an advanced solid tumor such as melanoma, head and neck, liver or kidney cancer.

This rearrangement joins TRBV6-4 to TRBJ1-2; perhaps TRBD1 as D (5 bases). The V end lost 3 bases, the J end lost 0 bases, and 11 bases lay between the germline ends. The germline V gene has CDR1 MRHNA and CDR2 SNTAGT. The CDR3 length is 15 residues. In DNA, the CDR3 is TGTGCCAGCAGTGATGACAGCCGAGCTAACTATGGCTACACCTTC. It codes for CASSDDSRANYGYTF.

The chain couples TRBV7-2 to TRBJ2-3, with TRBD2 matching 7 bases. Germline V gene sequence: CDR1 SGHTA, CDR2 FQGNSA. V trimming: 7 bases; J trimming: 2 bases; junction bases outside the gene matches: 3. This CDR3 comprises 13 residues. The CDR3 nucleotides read TGTGCCAGCACCCGGGAGGACACAGATACGCAGTATTTT. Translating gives CASTREDTDTQYF.

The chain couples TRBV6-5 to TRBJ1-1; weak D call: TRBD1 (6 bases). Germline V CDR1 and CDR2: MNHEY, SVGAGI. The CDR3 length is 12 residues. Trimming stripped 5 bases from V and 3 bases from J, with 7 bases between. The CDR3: CASSGQYTEAFF. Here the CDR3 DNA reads TGTGCCAGCAGTGGACAGTACACTGAAGCTTTCTTT.

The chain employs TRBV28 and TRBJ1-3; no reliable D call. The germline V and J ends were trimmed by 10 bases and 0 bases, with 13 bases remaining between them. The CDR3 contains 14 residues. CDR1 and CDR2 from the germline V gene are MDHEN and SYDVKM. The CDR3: CATVVSNSGNTIYF. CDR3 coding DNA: TGTGCCACCGTAGTGAGCAACTCTGGAAACACCATATATTTT.

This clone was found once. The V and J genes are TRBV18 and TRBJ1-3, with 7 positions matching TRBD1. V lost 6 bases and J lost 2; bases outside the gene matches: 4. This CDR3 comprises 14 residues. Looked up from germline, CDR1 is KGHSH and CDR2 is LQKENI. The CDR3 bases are TGTGCCAGCTCGCCCACAGGGGCTGGAAACACCATATATTTT. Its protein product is CASSPTGAGNTIYF.

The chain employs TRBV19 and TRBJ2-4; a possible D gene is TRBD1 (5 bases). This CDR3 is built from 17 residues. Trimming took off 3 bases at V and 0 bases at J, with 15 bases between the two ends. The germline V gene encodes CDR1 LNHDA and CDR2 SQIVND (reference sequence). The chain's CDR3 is CASSIDRLSLAKNIQYF. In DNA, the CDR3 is TGTGCCAGTAGTATTGACAGACTCTCCTTAGCCAAAAACATTCAGTACTTC.

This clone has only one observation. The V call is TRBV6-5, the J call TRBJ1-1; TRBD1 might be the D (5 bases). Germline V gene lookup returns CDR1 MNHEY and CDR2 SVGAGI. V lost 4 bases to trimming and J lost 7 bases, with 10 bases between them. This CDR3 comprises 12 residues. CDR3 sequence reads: CASSFGGIEAFF. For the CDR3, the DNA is TGTGCCAGCAGTTTCGGGGGGATTGAAGCTTTCTTT.

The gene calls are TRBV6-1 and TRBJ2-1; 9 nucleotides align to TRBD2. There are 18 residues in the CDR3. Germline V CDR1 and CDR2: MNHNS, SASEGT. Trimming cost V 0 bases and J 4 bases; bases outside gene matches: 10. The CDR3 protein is CASSEARGAGGKYNEQFF. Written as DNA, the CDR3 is TGTGCCAGCAGTGAAGCAAGGGGAGCGGGAGGAAAATACAATGAGCAGTTCTTC.

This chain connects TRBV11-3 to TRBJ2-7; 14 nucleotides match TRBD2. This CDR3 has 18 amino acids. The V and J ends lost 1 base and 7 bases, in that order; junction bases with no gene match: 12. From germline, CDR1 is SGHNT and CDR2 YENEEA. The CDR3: CASSLGGLAGEVLWEQYF. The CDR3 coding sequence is TGTGCCAGCAGCTTAGGGGGACTAGCGGGAGAAGTGCTATGGGAGCAGTACTTC.

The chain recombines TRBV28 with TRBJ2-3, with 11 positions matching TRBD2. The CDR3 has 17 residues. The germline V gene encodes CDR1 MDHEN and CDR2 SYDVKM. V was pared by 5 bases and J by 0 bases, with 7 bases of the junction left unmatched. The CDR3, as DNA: TGTGCCAGCAGTAGGCCCTGGACTAGCGGGAGCACAGATACGCAGTATTTT. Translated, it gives CASSRPWTSGSTDTQYF.

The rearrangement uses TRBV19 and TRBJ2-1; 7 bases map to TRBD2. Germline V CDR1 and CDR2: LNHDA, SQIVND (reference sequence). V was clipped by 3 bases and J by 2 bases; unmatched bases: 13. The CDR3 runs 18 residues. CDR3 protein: CASSMNYGGRPTYNEQFF. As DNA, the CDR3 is TGTGCCAGTAGTATGAACTACGGGGGGAGGCCTACCTACAATGAGCAGTTCTTC.

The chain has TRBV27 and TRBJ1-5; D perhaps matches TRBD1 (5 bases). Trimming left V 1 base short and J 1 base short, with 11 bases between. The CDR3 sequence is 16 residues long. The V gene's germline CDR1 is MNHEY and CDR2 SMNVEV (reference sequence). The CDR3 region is CASSLFGGRSNQPQHF. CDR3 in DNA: TGTGCCAGCAGTTTATTTGGGGGTAGGAGCAATCAGCCCCAGCATTTT.

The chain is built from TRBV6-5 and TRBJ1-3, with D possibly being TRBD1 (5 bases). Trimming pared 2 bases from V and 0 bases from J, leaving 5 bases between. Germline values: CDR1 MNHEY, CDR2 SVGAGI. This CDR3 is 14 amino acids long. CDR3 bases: TGTGCCAGCAGTTACCAGGGCTCTGGAAACACCATATATTTT. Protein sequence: CASSYQGSGNTIYF.

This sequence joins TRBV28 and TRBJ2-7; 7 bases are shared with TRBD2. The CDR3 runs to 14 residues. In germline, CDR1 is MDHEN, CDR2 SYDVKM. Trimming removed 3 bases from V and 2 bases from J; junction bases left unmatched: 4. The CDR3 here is CASSLGGRAYEQYF. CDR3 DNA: TGTGCCAGCAGTTTGGGAGGGAGAGCCTACGAGCAGTACTTC.

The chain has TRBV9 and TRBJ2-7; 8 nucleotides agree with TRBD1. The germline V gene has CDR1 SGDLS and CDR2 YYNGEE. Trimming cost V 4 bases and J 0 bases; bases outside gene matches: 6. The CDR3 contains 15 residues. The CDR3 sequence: CASSPRQGLSYEQYF. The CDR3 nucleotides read TGTGCCAGCAGCCCGAGACAGGGGCTCTCCTACGAGCAGTACTTC.

The CDR3 region has the DNA TGTGCCTGGGGCCGAGGCGGGAGCAACAATGAGCAGTTCTTC. Translating gives CAWGRGGSNNEQFF. The chain uses TRBV30 and TRBJ2-1; TRBD2 matches at 7 bases. The CDR3 spans 14 residues. J was trimmed by 5 bases and V by 5 bases; bases with no gene match: 9. Per the germline V gene, CDR1 is GTSNPN and CDR2 is SVGIG (reference sequence). Complete variable domain (other parts from reference TRBV30 and TRBJ2-1): SQTIHQWPATLVQPVGSPLSLECTVEGTSNPNLYWYRQAAGRGLQLLFYSVGIGQISSEVPQNLSASRPQDRQFILSSKKLLLSDSGFYLCAWGRGGSNNEQFFGPGTRLTVL.

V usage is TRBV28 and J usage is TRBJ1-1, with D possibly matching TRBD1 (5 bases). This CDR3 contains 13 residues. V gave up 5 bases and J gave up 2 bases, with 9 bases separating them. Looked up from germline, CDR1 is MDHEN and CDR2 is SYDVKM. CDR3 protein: CASSRRGNTEAFF. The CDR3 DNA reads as TGTGCCAGCAGTCGAAGGGGTAACACTGAAGCTTTCTTT.

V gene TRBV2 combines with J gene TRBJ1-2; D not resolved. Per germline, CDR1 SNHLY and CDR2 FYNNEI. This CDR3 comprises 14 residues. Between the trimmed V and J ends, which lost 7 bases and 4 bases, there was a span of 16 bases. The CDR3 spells CASTDLGVAYGYTF. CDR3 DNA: TGTGCCAGCACCGATCTTGGAGTGGCCTATGGCTACACCTTC.

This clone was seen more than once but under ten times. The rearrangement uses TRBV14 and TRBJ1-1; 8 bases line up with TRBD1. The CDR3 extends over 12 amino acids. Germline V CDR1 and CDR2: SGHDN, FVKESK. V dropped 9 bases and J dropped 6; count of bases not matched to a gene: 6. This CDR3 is CASGQGFSEAFF. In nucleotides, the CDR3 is TGTGCCAGTGGACAGGGTTTCTCTGAAGCTTTCTTT. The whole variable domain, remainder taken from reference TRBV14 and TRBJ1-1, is EAGVTQFPSHSVIEKGQTVTLRCDPISGHDNLYWYRRVMGKEIKFLLHFVKESKQDESGMPNNRFLAERTGGTYSTLKVQPAELEDSGVYFCASGQGFSEAFFGQGTRLTVV.

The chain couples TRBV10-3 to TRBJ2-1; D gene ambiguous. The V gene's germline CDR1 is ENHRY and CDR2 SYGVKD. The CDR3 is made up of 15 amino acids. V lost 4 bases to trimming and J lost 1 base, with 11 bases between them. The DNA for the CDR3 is TGTGCCATCAGTGCTTTTGACAAATCCTACAATGAGCAGTTCTTC. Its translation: CAISAFDKSYNEQFF.

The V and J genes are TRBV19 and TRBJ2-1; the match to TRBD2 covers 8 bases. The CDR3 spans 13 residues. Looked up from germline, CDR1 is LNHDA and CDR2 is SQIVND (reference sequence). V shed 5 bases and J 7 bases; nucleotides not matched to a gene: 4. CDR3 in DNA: TGTGCCAGTAGTTCCCGACTAGCGAATGAGCAGTTCTTC. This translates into CASSSRLANEQFF.